Reported below is one T cell receptor beta chain. These data come from a study of blood T cells in healthy people across ages. Combining a sample-barcoded 5' primer with a J-beta primer mix, a second PCR ran for about 6 to 12 cycles. Every individual sample yielded 2.5 million or more paired-end reads (each containing CDR3). One entry per CDR3 protein results from TCRdb running MiXCR on the 5' RACE reads. The data hold about 970,000 distinct CDR3 sequences, with roughly 51% observed a single time. With 3 bases removed from V and 1 base from J, the gap between germline ends came to 10 bases. This CDR3 is 14 amino acids long. The V gene's germline CDR1 is DFQATT and CDR2 SNEGSKA (reference sequence).

The sequencing sample was made of blood. V gene TRBV20-1 combines with J gene TRBJ2-1, with unresolved D. The clonotype originates from a woman aged 60-70 years in good health. CDR3: CSASADRSYNEQFF. The DNA for the CDR3 is TGCAGTGCTAGCGCAGATCGGTCCTACAATGAGCAGTTCTTC.